This T cell receptor (beta chain) was found in a study of shared clonotypes between healthy human individuals. The repertoire was sequenced with immunoSEQ multiplex PCR; TCRdb's copy has only in-frame clones and lacks some. The table shows around 720,000 clones, with 73% occurring only once. Trimming removed 2 bases from V and 12 bases from J; junction bases left unmatched: 13. CDR1 is SGHVS, CDR2 FQNEAQ, per germline. This CDR3 contains 16 residues. V gene TRBV7-8 combines with J gene TRBJ2-7, with 13 bases identical to TRBD2. The source material was memory CD4+ T cells sorted from blood. Subset specified: CD45RA-negative fraction. The source is a woman in her 30s in good health. The CDR3 loop reads CASSLTPGLAGANPYF. CDR3 nucleotide sequence: TGTGCCAGCAGCTTAACCCCCGGACTAGCGGGAGCAAACCCGTACTTC.